A selection of T cell receptor beta chains follows, all from one sample in a study of neurological immune-mediated disorders. TCRdb reprocessed the 5' RACE reads via MiXCR and lists one record per CDR3 protein. Here the sample spans 20,000 to 30,000 distinct CDR3 sequences, roughly 13% being singletons. The material sequenced was PBMCs. The receptors derive from a woman aged 40 to 49 with HTLV-1-associated myelopathy (HAM/TSP). The CDR3 runs from the conserved cysteine through the conserved F or W. The D gene is left open where the match is weak.

>-|14|TRBV29-1
CSVLELFGQNEAFF
>-|14|TRBV6-1
CASSEIASSDTQYF
>-|12|TRBV18
CASSPGLTEAFF
>TRBD1|13|TRBV7-9
CASRWTGLNEQFF
>TRBD1|13|TRBV20-1
CSAGQGTNYGYTF
>TRBD1|13|TRBV5-1
CASRPGQGTEAFF
>-|19|TRBV18
CASSPLAGKQRAGTDTQYF
>-|13|TRBV20-1
CSASSTSQETQYF
>TRBD1|14|TRBV9
CASSDGGQNSPLHF
>TRBD1|13|TRBV24-1
CATSETGAVEQFF
>TRBD2|18|TRBV5-1
CASTLGTSGGSNTGELFF
>-|13|TRBV6-4
CASSDGGTDTQYF
>TRBD1|13|TRBV7-2
CASNQGAVTEAFF
>-|14|TRBV7-2
CASSSGLSGDTQYF
>-|21|TRBV28
CASSYLVPTHNQRSSYNEQFF
>TRBD1|14|TRBV2
CASSDRGRGESQYF
>-|12|TRBV20-1
CSELGAGKEQYF
>TRBD1|17|TRBV29-1
CSVEGPGIRGPGNTIYF
>TRBD1|16|TRBV10-3
CAISELGTVLSYEQYF
>-|14|TRBV7-9
CASSSFGAATEAFF
>-|15|TRBV28
CASSLIGANTGELFF
>-|14|TRBV24-1
CATSDSGNPEEQFF
>TRBD2|15|TRBV6-1
CASSELAGGQETQYF
>-|15|TRBV4-1
CASSQGRPAQETQYF